This T cell receptor beta chain was captured by sequencing in a study of blood T cell repertoires in COVID-19. For the study at large: T cells, B-cell-depleted T cells, or PBMCs supplied cDNA or gDNA.

The table came from immunoSEQ multiplex PCR; TCRdb's copy has only in-frame clones and leaves some out. The sample has 110,000 to 150,000 clones; roughly 80% are singletons. This CDR3 spans 15 amino acids. Germline CDR1 and CDR2: SGDLS and YYNGEE. V was cut by 3 bases and J by 6 bases, with 18 bases left in between. Sequencing was performed on PBMCs or T cells enriched from blood (not recorded which). This clonotype originated in a man between 45 and 60 years old who had recovered from COVID-19. V is TRBV9 and J is TRBJ1-2; a weak D match, TRBD1 (6 bases). CDR3 protein: CASSALQGSFDGYTF. In DNA form, the CDR3 reads TGTGCCAGCAGCGCCCTACAGGGATCTTTCGATGGCTACACCTTC.